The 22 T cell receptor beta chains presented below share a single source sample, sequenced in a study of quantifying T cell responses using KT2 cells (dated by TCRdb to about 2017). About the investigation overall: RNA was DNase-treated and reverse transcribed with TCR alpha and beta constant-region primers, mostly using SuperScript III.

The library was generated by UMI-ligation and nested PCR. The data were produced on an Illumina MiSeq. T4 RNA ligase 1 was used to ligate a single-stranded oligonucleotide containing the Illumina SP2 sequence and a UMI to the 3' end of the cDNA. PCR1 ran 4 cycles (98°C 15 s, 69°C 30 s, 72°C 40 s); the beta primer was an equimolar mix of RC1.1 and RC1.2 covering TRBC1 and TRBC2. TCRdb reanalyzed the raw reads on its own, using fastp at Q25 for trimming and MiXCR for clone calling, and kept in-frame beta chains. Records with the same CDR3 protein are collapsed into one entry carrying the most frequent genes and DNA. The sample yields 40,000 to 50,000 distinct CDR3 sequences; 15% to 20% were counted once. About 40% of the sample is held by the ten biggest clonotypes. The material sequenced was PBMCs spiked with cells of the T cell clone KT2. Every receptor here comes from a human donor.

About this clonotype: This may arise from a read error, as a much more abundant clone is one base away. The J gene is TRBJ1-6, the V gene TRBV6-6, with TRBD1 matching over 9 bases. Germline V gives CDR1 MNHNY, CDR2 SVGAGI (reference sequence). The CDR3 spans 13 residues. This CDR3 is CASKGQGNSPLNF. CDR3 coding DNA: TGTGCCAGCAAAGGACAGGGGAATTCACCCCTCAACTTT.

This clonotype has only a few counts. The CDR3 spells CASSSQGNQPQHF. CDR3 DNA sequence: TGTGCCAGCAGCTCCCAGGGTAATCAGCCCCAGCATTTT. The chain joins TRBV5-6 to TRBJ1-5; D possibly corresponds to TRBD1 (5 bases). The V gene's germline CDR1 is SGHDT and CDR2 YYEEEE. The CDR3 covers 13 residues. Trimming pared 3 bases from V and 4 bases from J, leaving 8 bases between.

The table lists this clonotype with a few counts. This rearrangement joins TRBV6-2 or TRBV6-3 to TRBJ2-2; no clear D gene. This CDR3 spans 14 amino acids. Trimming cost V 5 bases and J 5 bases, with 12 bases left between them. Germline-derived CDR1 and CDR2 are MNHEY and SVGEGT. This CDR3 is CASSHTTETGELFF. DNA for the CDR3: TGTGCCAGCAGTCATACCACAGAGACCGGGGAGCTGTTTTTT.

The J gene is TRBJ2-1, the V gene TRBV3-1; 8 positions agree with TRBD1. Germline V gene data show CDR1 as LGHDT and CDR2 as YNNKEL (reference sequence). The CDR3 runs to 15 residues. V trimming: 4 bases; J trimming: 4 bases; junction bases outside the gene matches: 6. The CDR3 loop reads CASSPQGARYNEQFF. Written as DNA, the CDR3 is TGTGCCAGCAGCCCGCAGGGGGCACGGTACAATGAGCAGTTCTTC.

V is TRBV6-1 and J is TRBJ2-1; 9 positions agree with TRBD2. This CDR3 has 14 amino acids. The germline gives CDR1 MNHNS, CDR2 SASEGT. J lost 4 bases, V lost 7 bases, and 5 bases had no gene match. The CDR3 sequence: CASTSSGEYNEQFF. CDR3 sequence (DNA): TGTGCCAGCACCTCTAGCGGGGAGTACAATGAGCAGTTCTTC.

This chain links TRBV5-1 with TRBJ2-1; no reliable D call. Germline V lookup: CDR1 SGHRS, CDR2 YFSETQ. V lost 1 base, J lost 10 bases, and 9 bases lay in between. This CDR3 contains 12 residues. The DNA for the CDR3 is TGCGCCAGCAGCTTGTGCCGGGTGGAGCAGTTCTTC. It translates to CASSLCRVEQFF.

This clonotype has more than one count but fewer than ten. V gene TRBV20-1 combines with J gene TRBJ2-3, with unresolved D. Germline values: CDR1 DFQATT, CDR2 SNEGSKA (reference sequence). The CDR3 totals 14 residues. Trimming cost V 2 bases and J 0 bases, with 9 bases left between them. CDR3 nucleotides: TGCAGTGCTAGACGTGGTACTAGCACAGATACGCAGTATTTT. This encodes CSARRGTSTDTQYF.

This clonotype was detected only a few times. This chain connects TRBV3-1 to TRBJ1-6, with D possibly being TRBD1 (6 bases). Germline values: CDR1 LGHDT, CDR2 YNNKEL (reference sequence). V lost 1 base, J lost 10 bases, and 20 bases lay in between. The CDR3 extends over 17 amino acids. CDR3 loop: CASSQVGRTATQSPLHF. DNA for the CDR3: TGTGCCAGCAGCCAAGTTGGTCGGACAGCAACCCAATCACCCCTCCACTTT.

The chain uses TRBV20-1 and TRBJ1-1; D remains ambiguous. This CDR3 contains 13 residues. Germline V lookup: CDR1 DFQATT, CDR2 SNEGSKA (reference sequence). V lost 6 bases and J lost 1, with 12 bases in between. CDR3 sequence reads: CSAARDRNTEAFF. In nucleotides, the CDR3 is TGCAGTGCCGCGAGAGATCGGAACACTGAAGCTTTCTTT.

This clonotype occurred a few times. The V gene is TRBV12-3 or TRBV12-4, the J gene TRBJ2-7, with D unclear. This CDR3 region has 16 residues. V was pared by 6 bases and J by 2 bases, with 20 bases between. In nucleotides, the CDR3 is TGTGCCAGCAGCCCCGCCTACTCTCGACGTACCTACGAGCAGTACTTC. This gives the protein CASSPAYSRRTYEQYF.

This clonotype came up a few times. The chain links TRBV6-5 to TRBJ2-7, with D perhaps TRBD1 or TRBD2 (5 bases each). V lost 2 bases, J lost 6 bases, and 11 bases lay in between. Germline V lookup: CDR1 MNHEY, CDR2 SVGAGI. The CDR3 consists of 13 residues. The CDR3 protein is CASSYKRGSEQYF. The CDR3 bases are TGTGCCAGCAGTTACAAGAGGGGCTCCGAGCAGTACTTC.

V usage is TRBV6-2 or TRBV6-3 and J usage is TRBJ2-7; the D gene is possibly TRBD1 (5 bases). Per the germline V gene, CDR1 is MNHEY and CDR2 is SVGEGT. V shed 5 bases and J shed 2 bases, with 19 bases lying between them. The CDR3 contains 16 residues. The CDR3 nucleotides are TGTGCCAGCAGTGCCAACAGGAAAAAAGGGGCCTACGAGCAGTACTTC. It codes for CASSANRKKGAYEQYF.

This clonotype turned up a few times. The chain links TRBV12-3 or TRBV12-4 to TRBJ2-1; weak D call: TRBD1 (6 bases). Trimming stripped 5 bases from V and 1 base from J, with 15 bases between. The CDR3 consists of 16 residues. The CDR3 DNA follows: TGTGCCAGCAGTATGGAAGGGGGAATTTCCTACAATGAGCAGTTCTTC. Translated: CASSMEGGISYNEQFF.

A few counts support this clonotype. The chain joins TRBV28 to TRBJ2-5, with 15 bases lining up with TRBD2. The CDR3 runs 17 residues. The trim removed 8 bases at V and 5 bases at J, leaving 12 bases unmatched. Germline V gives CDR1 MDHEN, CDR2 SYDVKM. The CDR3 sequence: CASAQPRGTSGRETQYF. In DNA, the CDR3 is TGTGCCAGCGCCCAACCCCGGGGGACTAGCGGGAGGGAGACCCAGTACTTC. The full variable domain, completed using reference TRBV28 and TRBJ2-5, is DVKVTQSSRYLVKRTGEKVFLECVQDMDHENMFWYRQDPGLGLRLIYFSYDVKMKEKGDIPEGYSVSREKKERFSLILESASTNQTSMYLCASAQPRGTSGRETQYFGPGTRLLVL.

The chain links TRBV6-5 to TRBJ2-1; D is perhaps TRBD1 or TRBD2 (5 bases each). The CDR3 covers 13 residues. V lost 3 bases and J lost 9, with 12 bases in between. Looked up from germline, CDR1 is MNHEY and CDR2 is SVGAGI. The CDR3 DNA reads TGTGCCAGCAGTTATGACGGGGCAGCTGAGCAGTTCTTC. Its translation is CASSYDGAAEQFF.

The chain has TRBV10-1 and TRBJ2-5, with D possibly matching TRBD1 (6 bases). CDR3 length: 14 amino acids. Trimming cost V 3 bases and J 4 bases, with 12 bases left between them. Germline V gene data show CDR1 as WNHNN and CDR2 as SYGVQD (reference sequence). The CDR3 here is CASSESGDVETQYF. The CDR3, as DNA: TGCGCCAGCAGTGAATCAGGGGATGTAGAGACCCAGTACTTC.

CDR3 DNA: TGTGCCAGCAGCAAATGGGCCTGGGACACGTACGAGCAGTACTTC. It codes for CASSKWAWDTYEQYF. J is TRBJ2-7 and V is TRBV21-1; the D call TRBD1 from the table was never checked on the DNA. TRBV21-1 has pseudogene status. This CDR3 region has 15 residues.

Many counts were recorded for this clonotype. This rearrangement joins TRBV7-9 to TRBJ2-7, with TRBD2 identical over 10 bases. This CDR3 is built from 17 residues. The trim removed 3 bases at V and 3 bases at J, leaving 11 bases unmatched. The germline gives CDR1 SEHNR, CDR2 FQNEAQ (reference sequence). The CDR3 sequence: CASSLTGRLAGIYEQYF. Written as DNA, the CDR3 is TGTGCCAGCAGCTTGACTGGCCGACTAGCGGGCATCTACGAGCAGTACTTC.

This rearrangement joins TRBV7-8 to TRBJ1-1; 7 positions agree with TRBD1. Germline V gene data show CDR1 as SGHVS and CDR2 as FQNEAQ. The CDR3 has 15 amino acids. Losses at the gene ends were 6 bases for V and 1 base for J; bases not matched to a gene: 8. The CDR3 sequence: CASSGDRERNTEAFF. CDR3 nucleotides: TGTGCCAGCAGTGGCGACAGGGAGAGGAACACTGAAGCTTTCTTT.

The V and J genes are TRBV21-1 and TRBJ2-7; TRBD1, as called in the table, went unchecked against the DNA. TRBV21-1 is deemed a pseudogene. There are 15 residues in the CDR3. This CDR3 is CASSNRGGADYEQYF. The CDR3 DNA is TGTGCCAGCAGCAACCGGGGGGGAGCAGACTACGAGCAGTACTTC.

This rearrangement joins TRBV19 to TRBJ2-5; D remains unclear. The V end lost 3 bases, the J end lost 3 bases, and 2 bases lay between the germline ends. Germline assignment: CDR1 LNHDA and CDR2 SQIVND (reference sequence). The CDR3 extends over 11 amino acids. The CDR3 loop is CASSMEETQYF. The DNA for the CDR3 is TGTGCCAGTAGTATGGAAGAGACCCAGTACTTC.

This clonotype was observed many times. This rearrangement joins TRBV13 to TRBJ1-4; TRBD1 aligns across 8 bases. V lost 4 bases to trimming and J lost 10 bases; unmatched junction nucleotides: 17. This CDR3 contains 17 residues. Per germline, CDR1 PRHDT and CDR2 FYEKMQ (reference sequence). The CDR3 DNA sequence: TGTGCCAGCAGCTCCCCTAGGACAGGGCCTAAAACGGGAAAACTGTTTTTT. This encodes CASSSPRTGPKTGKLFF. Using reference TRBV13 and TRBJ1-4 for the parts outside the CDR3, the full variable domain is AAGVIQSPRHLIKEKRETATLKCYPIPRHDTVYWYQQGPGQDPQFLISFYEKMQSDKGSIPDRFSAQQFSDYHSELNMSSLELGDSALYFCASSSPRTGPKTGKLFFGSGTQLSVL.